Listed below are T cell receptor beta chains from one sample, sequenced in a study of human T cells and chemical hapten exposure. TCRdb independently ran MiXCR on the RACE reads; one entry per CDR3 protein. The sample shows some 90,000 distinct CDR3 sequences, over 8% of them seen only once. Sequencing was carried out using whole blood. Receptors were obtained from a female donor in good health. Some clones in this sample may be carry-over from other donors' samples. Both conserved end residues are part of each CDR3. Each record gives: CDR3 protein, CDR3 DNA, clone size, V gene, J gene, D gene. D genes are given only for firm matches. Part of the rows lack a size; the others show once, few, many or a class for expanded clones.

CDR3aa: CASSLHTGAGETQYF
CDR3nt: TGCGCCAGCAGCCTCCATACAGGGGCGGGGGAGACCCAGTACTTC
abundance: many
v_gene: TRBV5-1
j_gene: TRBJ2-5
d_gene: -

CDR3aa: CASSLALGRLYNEQFF
CDR3nt: TGTGCCAGCAGCTTAGCGCTCGGAAGACTTTACAATGAGCAGTTCTTC
abundance: many
v_gene: TRBV11-1
j_gene: TRBJ2-1
d_gene: -

CDR3aa: CSVVLASSYEQYF
CDR3nt: TGCAGCGTTGTGCTAGCGAGCTCCTACGAGCAGTACTTC
abundance: -
v_gene: TRBV29-1
j_gene: TRBJ2-7
d_gene: -

CDR3aa: CASSVPGQNTGELFF
CDR3nt: TGTGCCAGCAGTGTACCGGGACAGAACACCGGGGAGCTGTTTTTT
abundance: once
v_gene: TRBV6-1
j_gene: TRBJ2-2
d_gene: -

CDR3aa: CAWSQRFQLFF
CDR3nt: TGTGCCTGGAGTCAACGATTCCAGCTGTTTTTT
abundance: few
v_gene: TRBV30
j_gene: TRBJ2-2
d_gene: -

CDR3aa: CSVELGDTQYF
CDR3nt: TGCAGCGTTGAACTAGGAGATACGCAGTATTTT
abundance: many
v_gene: TRBV29-1
j_gene: TRBJ2-3
d_gene: -

CDR3aa: CSATSAGGSTDTQYF
CDR3nt: TGCAGTGCTACTTCAGCGGGAGGAAGCACAGATACGCAGTATTTT
abundance: many
v_gene: TRBV20-1
j_gene: TRBJ2-3
d_gene: TRBD2

CDR3aa: CATTGGRSSGNTIYF
CDR3nt: TGTGCCACCACGGGTGGCAGGAGCTCTGGAAACACCATATATTTT
abundance: -
v_gene: TRBV28
j_gene: TRBJ1-3
d_gene: -

CDR3aa: CASGSQLLNEKLFF
CDR3nt: TGTGCCAGCGGTTCACAGTTGCTTAATGAAAAACTGTTTTTT
abundance: -
v_gene: TRBV12-3/TRBV12-4
j_gene: TRBJ1-4
d_gene: -

CDR3aa: CAISADRAVEQFF
CDR3nt: TGTGCCATCAGTGCGGACAGGGCCGTTGAGCAGTTCTTC
abundance: -
v_gene: TRBV10-3
j_gene: TRBJ2-1
d_gene: TRBD1

CDR3aa: CSASRQINTGELFF
CDR3nt: TGCAGTGCTTCCCGACAGATTAACACCGGGGAGCTGTTTTTT
abundance: -
v_gene: TRBV20-1
j_gene: TRBJ2-2
d_gene: -

CDR3aa: CASGMTNTEAFF
CDR3nt: TGTGCTAGTGGTATGACGAACACTGAAGCTTTCTTT
abundance: -
v_gene: TRBV12-5
j_gene: TRBJ1-1
d_gene: -

CDR3aa: CASSQRGNIQYF
CDR3nt: TGCGCCAGCAGTCAGCGGGGAAACATTCAGTACTTC
abundance: -
v_gene: TRBV4-1
j_gene: TRBJ2-4
d_gene: TRBD2

CDR3aa: CASSQNTDTQYF
CDR3nt: TGTGCCAGCAGCCAAAACACAGATACGCAGTATTTT
abundance: many
v_gene: TRBV3-1
j_gene: TRBJ2-3
d_gene: -

CDR3aa: CASSHLREPSYEQYF
CDR3nt: TGTGCCAGCAGCCATCTCCGGGAGCCCTCCTACGAGCAGTACTTC
abundance: few
v_gene: TRBV14
j_gene: TRBJ2-7
d_gene: -

CDR3aa: CASSDPGQRNEQFF
CDR3nt: TGTGCCAGCAGTGATCCGGGACAAAGGAATGAGCAGTTCTTC
abundance: -
v_gene: TRBV6-2/TRBV6-3
j_gene: TRBJ2-1
d_gene: -

CDR3aa: CASSSNNEQFF
CDR3nt: TGTGCCAGCAGCTCCAATAATGAGCAGTTCTTC
abundance: few
v_gene: TRBV6-2/TRBV6-3
j_gene: TRBJ2-1
d_gene: -

CDR3aa: CASSPMRGTEAFF
CDR3nt: TGCGCCAGCAGTCCCATGAGGGGCACTGAAGCTTTCTTT
abundance: few
v_gene: TRBV4-3
j_gene: TRBJ1-1
d_gene: -

CDR3aa: CASSLQRVSGEQFF
CDR3nt: TGTGCCAGCAGTTTACAGAGGGTTTCGGGGGAGCAGTTCTTC
abundance: few
v_gene: TRBV7-8
j_gene: TRBJ2-1
d_gene: -

CDR3aa: CASSSKMRGDTEAFF
CDR3nt: TGTGCCAGCAGCTCAAAAATGCGGGGGGACACTGAAGCTTTCTTT
abundance: many
v_gene: TRBV7-8
j_gene: TRBJ1-1
d_gene: -

CDR3aa: CASSQVLAGADTQYF
CDR3nt: TGTGCCAGCAGCCAAGTTCTAGCGGGTGCAGATACGCAGTATTTT
abundance: -
v_gene: TRBV3-1
j_gene: TRBJ2-3
d_gene: TRBD2

CDR3aa: CASSFGLRQPQHF
CDR3nt: TGTGCCAGCAGCTTTGGCCTGCGCCAGCCCCAGCATTTT
abundance: few
v_gene: TRBV6-5
j_gene: TRBJ1-5
d_gene: -

CDR3aa: CASSLAVDSPLHF
CDR3nt: TGTGCCAGCAGCTTAGCGGTAGATTCACCCCTCCACTTT
abundance: -
v_gene: TRBV7-9
j_gene: TRBJ1-6
d_gene: -